Shown below are 10 T cell receptor beta chains from a single sample sequenced in a study of blood T cells in healthy people across ages. Alongside a J-beta primer mix, a sample-barcoded 5' primer served in a second PCR lasting about 7 to 12 cycles. TCRdb passed the 5' RACE reads through MiXCR, listing each CDR3 protein once. The table records roughly 1.7 million distinct CDR3 sequences, roughly 32% of them present only once. Sequencing was carried out using blood. Receptor source: a woman between 25 and 40 years old in good health.

The V call is TRBV29-1, the J call TRBJ1-1; possibly TRBD1 for D (5 bases). Trimming stripped 3 bases from V and 8 bases from J, with 7 bases between. The germline V gene has CDR1 SQVTM and CDR2 ANQGSEA. This CDR3 is 10 amino acids long. CDR3 protein: CSVEEGEAFF. The CDR3 DNA follows: TGCAGCGTTGAGGAGGGGGAAGCTTTCTTT.

The rearrangement joins TRBV20-1 to TRBJ1-4, with TRBD1 as a possible D gene (5 bases). Trimming removed 2 bases from V and 8 bases from J, with 18 bases in between. This CDR3 has 15 residues. The germline gives CDR1 DFQATT, CDR2 SNEGSKA (reference sequence). The CDR3 coding sequence is TGCAGTGCTAGATCGGCGAGCAGGGTCGGGGAAAAACTGTTTTTT. Encoded protein: CSARSASRVGEKLFF.

The chain recombines TRBV21-1 with TRBJ2-2; the table's D call TRBD2 went unverified against the DNA. TRBV21-1 is classified as a pseudogene. This CDR3 has 17 residues. The CDR3 coding sequence is TGTGCCAGCAGCAAGCCGGGACTAGCGGCGAACACCGGGGAGCTGTTTTTT. Protein: CASSKPGLAANTGELFF.

This clonotype has more than one count but fewer than ten. The chain couples TRBV6-2 or TRBV6-3 to TRBJ2-7; 7 bases match TRBD2. The germline V gene has CDR1 MNHEY and CDR2 SVGEGT. This CDR3 contains 13 residues. Trimming removed 5 bases from V and 6 bases from J; junction bases left unmatched: 7. The DNA for the CDR3 is TGTGCCAGCAGTACGGGACTATCAGGCGAGCAGTACTTC. It is translated as CASSTGLSGEQYF.

This clonotype showed up just once. The V and J genes are TRBV12-3 or TRBV12-4 and TRBJ2-7; D remains unclear. CDR3 length: 12 residues. Trimming cost V 0 bases and J 11 bases, with 11 bases left between them. DNA of the CDR3: TGTGCCAGCAGTTTAGCGAGTCGGGCGGAGTACTTC. Amino acid sequence: CASSLASRAEYF.

The chain recombines TRBV5-1 with TRBJ2-7; 16 bases fit TRBD2. CDR1 and CDR2 (germline): SGHRS, YFSETQ. V lost 4 bases, J lost 4 bases, and 8 bases stayed unmatched. The length of the CDR3 is 17 residues. In DNA form, the CDR3 reads TGCGCCAGCAGCCCCGGGACTAGCGGGAGGGCCAAGTACGAGCAGTACTTC. Residues: CASSPGTSGRAKYEQYF.

The chain carries TRBV30 and TRBJ2-7; TRBD2 matches 9 bases. The trim removed 0 bases at V and 6 bases at J, leaving 6 bases unmatched. The germline gives CDR1 GTSNPN, CDR2 SVGIG (reference sequence). The CDR3 covers 14 residues. The CDR3 DNA sequence: TGTGCCTGGAGTGTAGGGCGGGAGGGCTCCGAGCAGTACTTC. This sequence encodes CAWSVGREGSEQYF.

The chain has TRBV4-2 and TRBJ2-5; D ambiguous. The CDR3 runs to 13 residues. Trimming took 6 bases from V and 3 from J, leaving 11 bases between them. Germline assignment: CDR1 LGHNA and CDR2 YNFKEQ. The CDR3 is CASSHSREETQYF. For the CDR3, the DNA is TGTGCCAGCAGTCATAGTCGGGAAGAGACCCAGTACTTC.

The chain employs TRBV30 and TRBJ1-1, with D hard to call. From germline, CDR1 is GTSNPN and CDR2 SVGIG (reference sequence). V lost 1 base and J 0 bases, leaving 6 bases between the germline ends. The CDR3 covers 13 residues. Here the CDR3 DNA reads TGTGCCTGGAGTGAACAATTGAACACTGAAGCTTTCTTT. This gives the protein CAWSEQLNTEAFF.

The rearrangement uses TRBV2 and TRBJ1-1; 7 bases are shared with TRBD1. V gave up 7 bases and J gave up 5 bases; unmatched junction bases: 7. The germline V gene has CDR1 SNHLY and CDR2 FYNNEI. This CDR3 is built from 13 residues. The CDR3 nucleotides are TGTGCCAGCATTTCGACAGGGCGAACTGAAGCTTTCTTT. This codes for CASISTGRTEAFF. Together with reference TRBV2 and TRBJ1-1, the CDR3 gives the full variable domain: EPEVTQTPSHQVTQMGQEVILRCVPISNHLYFYWYRQILGQKVEFLVSFYNNEISEKSEIFDDQFSVERPDGSNFTLKIRSTKLEDSAMYFCASISTGRTEAFFGQGTRLTVV.